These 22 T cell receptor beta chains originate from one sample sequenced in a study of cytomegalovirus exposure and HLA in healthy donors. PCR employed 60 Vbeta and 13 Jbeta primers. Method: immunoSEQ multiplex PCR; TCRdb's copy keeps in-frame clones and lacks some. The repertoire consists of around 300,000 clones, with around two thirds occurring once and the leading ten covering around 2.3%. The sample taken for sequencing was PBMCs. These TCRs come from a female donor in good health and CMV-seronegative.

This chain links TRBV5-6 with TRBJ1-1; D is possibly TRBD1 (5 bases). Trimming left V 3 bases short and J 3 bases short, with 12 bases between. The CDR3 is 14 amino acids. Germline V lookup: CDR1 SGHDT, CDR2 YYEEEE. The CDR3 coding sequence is TGTGCCAGCAGCTCCCTCGGGGGGGACACTGAAGCTTTCTTT. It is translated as CASSSLGGDTEAFF. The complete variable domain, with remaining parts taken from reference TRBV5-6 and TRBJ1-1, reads DAGVTQSPTHLIKTRGQQVTLRCSPKSGHDTVSWYQQALGQGPQFIFQYYEEEERQRGNFPDRFSGHQFPNYSSELNVNALLLGDSALYLCASSSLGGDTEAFFGQGTRLTVV.

For the CDR3, the DNA is TGTGCCAGCAGGACTTCTTACATTTCGGGGAACACCGGGGAGCTGTTTTTT. Translated, it gives CASRTSYISGNTGELFF. The chain carries TRBV7-9 and TRBJ2-2; D uncertain. This CDR3 is 17 amino acids long. Germline V gene data show CDR1 as SEHNR and CDR2 as FQNEAQ (reference sequence). Trimming took off 6 bases at V and 1 base at J, with 18 bases between the two ends.

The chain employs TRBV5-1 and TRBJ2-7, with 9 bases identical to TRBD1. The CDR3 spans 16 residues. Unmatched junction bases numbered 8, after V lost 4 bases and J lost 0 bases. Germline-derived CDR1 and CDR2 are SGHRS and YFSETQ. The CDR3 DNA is TGCGCCAGCAGCGGAGGAGGACAGGGGAGCTCCTACGAGCAGTACTTC. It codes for CASSGGGQGSSYEQYF.

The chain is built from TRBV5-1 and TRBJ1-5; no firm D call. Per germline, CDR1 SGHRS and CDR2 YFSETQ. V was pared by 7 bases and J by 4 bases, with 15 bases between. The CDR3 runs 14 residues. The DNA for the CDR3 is TGCGCCAGCGGCGAGGGAAGGAGGAATCAGCCCCAGCATTTT. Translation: CASGEGRRNQPQHF. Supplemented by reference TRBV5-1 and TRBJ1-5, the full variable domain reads KAGVTQTPRYLIKTRGQQVTLSCSPISGHRSVSWYQQTPGQGLQFLFEYFSETQRNKGNFPGRFSGRQFSNSRSEMNVSTLELGDSALYLCASGEGRRNQPQHFGDGTRLSIL.

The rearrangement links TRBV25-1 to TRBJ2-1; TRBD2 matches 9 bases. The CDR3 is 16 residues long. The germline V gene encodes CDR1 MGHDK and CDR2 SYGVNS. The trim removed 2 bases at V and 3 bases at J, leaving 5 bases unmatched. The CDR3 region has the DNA TGTGCCAGCAGTGAACGCGGGAGGGCCTTCTACAATGAGCAGTTCTTC. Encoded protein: CASSERGRAFYNEQFF.

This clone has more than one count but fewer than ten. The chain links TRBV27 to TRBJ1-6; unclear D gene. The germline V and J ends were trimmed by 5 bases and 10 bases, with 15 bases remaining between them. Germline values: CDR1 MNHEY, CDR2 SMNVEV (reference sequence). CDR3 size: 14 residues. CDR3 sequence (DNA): TGTGCCAGCAGTCCCGGAGGAGCGATCTCACCCCTCCACTTT. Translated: CASSPGGAISPLHF.

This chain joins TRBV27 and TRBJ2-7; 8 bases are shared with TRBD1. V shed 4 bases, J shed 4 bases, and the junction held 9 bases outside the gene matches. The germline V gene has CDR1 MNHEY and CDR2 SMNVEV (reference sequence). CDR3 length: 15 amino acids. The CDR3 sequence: CASSSSGGLIYEQYF. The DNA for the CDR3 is TGTGCCAGCAGTTCCTCAGGGGGCTTGATTTACGAGCAGTACTTC.

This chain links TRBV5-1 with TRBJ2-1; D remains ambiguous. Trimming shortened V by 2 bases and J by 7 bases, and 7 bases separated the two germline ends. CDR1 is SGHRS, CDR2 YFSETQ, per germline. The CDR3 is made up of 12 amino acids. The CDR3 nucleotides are TGCGCCAGCAGCTTCGGTCTGAATGAGCAGTTCTTC. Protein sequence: CASSFGLNEQFF.

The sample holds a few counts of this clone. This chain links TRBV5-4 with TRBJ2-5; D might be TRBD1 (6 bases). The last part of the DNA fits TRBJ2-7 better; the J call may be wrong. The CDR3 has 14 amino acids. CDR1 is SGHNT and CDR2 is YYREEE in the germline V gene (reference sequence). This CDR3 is CASSLRQGSYEQYF. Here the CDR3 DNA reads TGTGCCAGCAGCTTGCGGCAGGGGTCCTACGAGCAGTACTTC.

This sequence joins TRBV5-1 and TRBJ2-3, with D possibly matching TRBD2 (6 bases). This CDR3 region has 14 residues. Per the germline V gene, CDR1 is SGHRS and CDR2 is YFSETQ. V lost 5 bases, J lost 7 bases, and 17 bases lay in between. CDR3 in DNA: TGCGCCAGCAGGTCCGGACCGGAGGGAAATACGCAGTATTTT. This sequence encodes CASRSGPEGNTQYF.

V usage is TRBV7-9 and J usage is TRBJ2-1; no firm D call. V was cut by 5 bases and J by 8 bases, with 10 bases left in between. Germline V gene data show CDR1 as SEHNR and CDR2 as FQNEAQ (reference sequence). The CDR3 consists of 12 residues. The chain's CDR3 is CASSVRRDEQFF. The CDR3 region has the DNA TGTGCCAGCAGCGTCCGTAGAGATGAGCAGTTCTTC.

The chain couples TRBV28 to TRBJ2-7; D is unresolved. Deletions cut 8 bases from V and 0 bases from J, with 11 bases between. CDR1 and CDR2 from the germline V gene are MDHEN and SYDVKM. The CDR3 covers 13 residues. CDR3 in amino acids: CASGAENSYEQYF. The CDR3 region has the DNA TGTGCCAGCGGAGCCGAGAACTCCTACGAGCAGTACTTC.

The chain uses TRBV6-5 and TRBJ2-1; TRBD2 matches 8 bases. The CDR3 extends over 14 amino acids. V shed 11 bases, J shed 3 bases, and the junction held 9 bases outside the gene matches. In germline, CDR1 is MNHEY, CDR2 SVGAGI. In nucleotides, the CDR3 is TGTGCCTCCAAACTAGCGGACCTCTACAATGAGCAGTTCTTC. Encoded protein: CASKLADLYNEQFF.

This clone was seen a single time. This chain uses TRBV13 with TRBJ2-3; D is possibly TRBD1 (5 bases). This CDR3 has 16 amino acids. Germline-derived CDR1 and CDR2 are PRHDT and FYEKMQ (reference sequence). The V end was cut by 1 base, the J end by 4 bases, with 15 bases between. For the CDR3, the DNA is TGTGCCAGCAGCTTAGCCGCCAGGGTGGGCGCAGATACGCAGTATTTT. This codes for CASSLAARVGADTQYF.

CDR3 in DNA: TGTGCCAGCAGCCCCGCTAGCGGGGGCAGCAATGAGCAGTTCTTC. Its protein is CASSPASGGSNEQFF. This chain joins TRBV14 and TRBJ2-1; 10 nucleotides agree with TRBD2. The germline gives CDR1 SGHDN, CDR2 FVKESK. CDR3 length: 15 amino acids. The V segment lost 4 bases and the J segment 6 bases; nucleotides outside the gene matches: 6.

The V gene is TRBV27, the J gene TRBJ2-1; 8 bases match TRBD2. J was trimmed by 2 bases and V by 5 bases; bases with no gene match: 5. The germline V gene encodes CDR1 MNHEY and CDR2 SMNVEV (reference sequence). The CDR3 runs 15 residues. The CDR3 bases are TGTGCCAGCAGTGCCGGGACTAGTCCCTACAATGAGCAGTTCTTC. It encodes CASSAGTSPYNEQFF.

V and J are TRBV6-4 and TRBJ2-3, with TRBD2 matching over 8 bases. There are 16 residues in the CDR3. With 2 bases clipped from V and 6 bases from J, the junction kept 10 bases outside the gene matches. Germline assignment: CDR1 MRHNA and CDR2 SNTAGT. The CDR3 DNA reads TGTGCCAGCAGTGACGGCCCGACTAGCGCCTCTGATACGCAGTATTTT. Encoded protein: CASSDGPTSASDTQYF.

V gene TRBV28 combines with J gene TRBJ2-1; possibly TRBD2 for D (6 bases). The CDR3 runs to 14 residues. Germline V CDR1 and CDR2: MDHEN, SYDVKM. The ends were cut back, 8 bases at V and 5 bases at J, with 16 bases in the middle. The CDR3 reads CASQPAGGNNEQFF. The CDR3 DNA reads TGTGCCAGCCAGCCAGCGGGCGGTAACAATGAGCAGTTCTTC.

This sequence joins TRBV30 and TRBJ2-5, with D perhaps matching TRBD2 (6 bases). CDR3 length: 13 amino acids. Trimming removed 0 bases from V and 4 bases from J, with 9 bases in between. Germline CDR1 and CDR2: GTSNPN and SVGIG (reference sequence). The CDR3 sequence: CAWSVRERETQYF. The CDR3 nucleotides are TGTGCCTGGAGTGTACGGGAGAGAGAGACCCAGTACTTC. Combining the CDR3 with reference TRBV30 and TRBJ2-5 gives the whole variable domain SQTIHQWPATLVQPVGSPLSLECTVEGTSNPNLYWYRQAAGRGLQLLFYSVGIGQISSEVPQNLSASRPQDRQFILSSKKLLLSDSGFYLCAWSVRERETQYFGPGTRLLVL.

The CDR3 region is CAQTGFSYEQYF. The CDR3 nucleotides are TGTGCCCAAACAGGGTTCTCGTACGAGCAGTACTTC. The J gene is TRBJ2-7, the V gene TRBV30; perhaps TRBD1 as D (6 bases). V gave up 8 bases and J gave up 4 bases, with 15 bases separating them. Germline V gives CDR1 GTSNPN, CDR2 SVGIG (reference sequence). The CDR3 runs to 12 residues.

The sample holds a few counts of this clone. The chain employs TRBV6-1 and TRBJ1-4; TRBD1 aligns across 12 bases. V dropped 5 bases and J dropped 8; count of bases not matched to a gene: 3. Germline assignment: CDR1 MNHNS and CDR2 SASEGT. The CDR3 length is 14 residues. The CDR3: CASSRDRGQEKLFF. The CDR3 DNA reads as TGTGCCAGCAGTCGGGACAGGGGGCAAGAAAAACTGTTTTTT.

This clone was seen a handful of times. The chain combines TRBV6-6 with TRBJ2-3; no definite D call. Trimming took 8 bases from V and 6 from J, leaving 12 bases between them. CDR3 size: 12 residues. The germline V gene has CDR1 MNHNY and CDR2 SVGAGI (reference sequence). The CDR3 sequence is CASSPFSDTQYF. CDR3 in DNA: TGTGCCAGCTCCCCATTCAGTGATACGCAGTATTTT.